The rows below give T cell receptor beta chains drawn from one sample of a study of blood T cell repertoires in COVID-19. This table comes from immunoSEQ multiplex PCR, and its TCRdb copy is limited to in-frame clones, with some not included. The sample holds tens of thousands of clones; roughly 90% are singletons and the top ten take 2.5% to 3.5%. Sample: peripheral blood. These receptors all stem from a woman aged 50 to 60 with active or convalescent COVID-19. Both conserved end residues are part of each CDR3. D genes are given only for firm matches. Only some rows state a clone size, as once, few, many or a class for expanded clones.

TRBJ1-1 | TRBV6-6 | NA | TRBD1 | TGTGCCAGCAGCCTTCAATTGGGACAGGGGATCACTGAAGCTTTCTTT | CASSLQLGQGITEAFF
TRBJ1-5 | TRBV6-5 | NA | NA | TGTGCCAGCAGTTACTCAGCCAGGGGTATCGATCAGCCCCAGCATTTT | CASSYSARGIDQPQHF
TRBJ1-5 | TRBV5-8 | NA | TRBD1 | TGTGCCAGCAGCCGCGTGGGGAGGACAGGGGTCGATCAGCCCCAGCATTTT | CASSRVGRTGVDQPQHF
TRBJ2-2 | TRBV9 | NA | NA | TGTGCCAGCGCTCTAGCCGCGAACACCGGGGAGCTGTTTTTT | CASALAANTGELFF
TRBJ2-7 | TRBV7-2 | NA | NA | TGTGCCAGCAGCTTAGGACGGGGGACGCCCTCCTACGAGCAGTACTTC | CASSLGRGTPSYEQYF
TRBJ2-3 | TRBV7-2 | NA | TRBD2 | TGTGCCAGCAGCTCATTCCCGAGGGAACTAGCGGGGGGAAGAAATACGCAGTATTTT | CASSSFPRELAGGRNTQYF
TRBJ1-2 | TRBV12-3/TRBV12-4 | NA | TRBD1 | TGTGCCAGCAGGAGGACAGGGTATGGCTACACCTTC | CASRRTGYGYTF
TRBJ1-1 | TRBV7-9 | few | NA | TGTGCCAGCAGCTTTAGCTTGAACACTGAAGCTTTCTTT | CASSFSLNTEAFF
TRBJ2-5 | TRBV14 | NA | NA | TGTGCCAGCAGCCAAGGCTGGCCGTACCAAGAGACCCAGTACTTC | CASSQGWPYQETQYF
TRBJ2-7 | TRBV25-1 | NA | NA | TGTGCCAGCAGTTTCAGCGGATCGTCCTACGAGCAGTACTTC | CASSFSGSSYEQYF
TRBJ1-2 | TRBV5-6 | NA | NA | TGTGCCAGCAGCTTGGGGGGATTAACAGGGACGAACTATGGCTACACCTTC | CASSLGGLTGTNYGYTF
TRBJ2-7 | TRBV3-1/TRBV3-2 | NA | NA | TGTGCCAGCAGCCAAGAGGGTGGCAGGAGGGCCTACGAGCAGTACTTC | CASSQEGGRRAYEQYF
TRBJ1-2 | TRBV6-5 | NA | NA | TGTGCCAGCAGTTGGGGGGAACGCTCTAACTATGGCTACACCTTC | CASSWGERSNYGYTF
TRBJ1-4 | TRBV30 | NA | NA | TGTGCCTGGAGTGTAGGTTTAGCGAATGAAAAACTGTTTTTT | CAWSVGLANEKLFF
TRBJ1-2 | TRBV14 | NA | TRBD1 | TGTGCCAGCAGCCAAGATCGGACAGGCCTTGGCTACACCTTC | CASSQDRTGLGYTF
TRBJ2-4 | TRBV6-8 | few | NA | TGTGCCAGCAGTTACTCAGCCCAGGGCCGCCTTAGAACAGCCAAAAACATTCAGTACTTC | CASSYSAQGRLRTAKNIQYF
TRBJ2-1 | TRBV2 | NA | NA | TGTGCCAGCCGTTCTCCCTCAGGAGGGACCTACAATGAGCAGTTCTTC | CASRSPSGGTYNEQFF
TRBJ2-7 | TRBV27 | NA | TRBD1 | TGTGCCAGCAGCTACGACAGGGGGCCCTACGAGCAGTACTTC | CASSYDRGPYEQYF
TRBJ1-1 | TRBV14 | NA | NA | TGTGCCAGCAGCCTAGACTTGAACACTGAAGCTTTCTTT | CASSLDLNTEAFF
TRBJ1-2 | TRBV3-1/TRBV3-2 | NA | TRBD1 | TGTGCCAGCACCCCTGGGGACAGTCGAAACTATGGCTACACCTTC | CASTPGDSRNYGYTF
TRBJ1-3 | TRBV3-1/TRBV3-2 | NA | NA | TGTGCCAGCGGCCCGGTGGACTCGGGTGTAAACACCATATATTTT | CASGPVDSGVNTIYF
TRBJ2-7 | TRBV6-7 | NA | NA | TGTGCCAGCGACCGGGGGTGCTACGAGCAGTACTTC | CASDRGCYEQYF
TRBJ1-3 | TRBV1 | NA | NA | TGCACCAGCAGCCTCCGGACAGGTCCTGGAAACACCATATATTTT | CTSSLRTGPGNTIYF
TRBJ2-7 | TRBV7-9 | NA | TRBD2 | TGTGCCAGCACGCCGGGACTAGCCTTCTACGAGCAGTACTTC | CASTPGLAFYEQYF
TRBJ1-6 | TRBV15 | NA | TRBD1 | TGTGCCACCAGCAGAGATCGGACAGGGGGTAATTCACCCCTCCACTTT | CATSRDRTGGNSPLHF
TRBJ1-1 | TRBV6-6 | NA | NA | TGTGCCAGCAGTCCTCAGGTACCGAACACTGAAGCTTTCTTT | CASSPQVPNTEAFF
TRBJ1-6 | TRBV5-1 | few | NA | TGCGCCAGCAGCTGGGGGGATTATAATTCACCCCTCCACTTT | CASSWGDYNSPLHF
TRBJ1-6 | TRBV7-2 | NA | TRBD1 | TGTGCCAGCAGCCCGTACCTACAGGGGAGCTCCTATAATTCACCCCTCCACTTT | CASSPYLQGSSYNSPLHF
TRBJ2-7 | TRBV6-5 | few | NA | TGTGCCAGCAGTTACACGGTCGACGGGGAGCAGTACTTC | CASSYTVDGEQYF
TRBJ2-1 | TRBV30 | NA | NA | TGTGCCTGGAGTGTAACCGGGGAGCAGTTCTTC | CAWSVTGEQFF
TRBJ1-4 | TRBV19 | NA | NA | TGTGCCAGTAGGCCCGACCAGGTCACTAATGAAAAACTGTTTTTT | CASRPDQVTNEKLFF
TRBJ2-7 | TRBV6-5 | NA | TRBD1 | TGTGCCAGCGGGACAGTCGCCTCCTACGAGCAGTACTTC | CASGTVASYEQYF
TRBJ2-3 | TRBV15 | NA | NA | TGTGCCACCAGCAGAGACCTACAGACAGATACGCAGTATTTT | CATSRDLQTDTQYF
TRBJ1-2 | TRBV6-5 | NA | NA | TGTGCCAGCAGTTACTCGAGGGCAGGGGATGGCTACACCTTC | CASSYSRAGDGYTF
TRBJ2-2 | TRBV10-3 | NA | NA | TGTGCCATCAGTGAACGGGAGTACGGGGAGCTGTTTTTT | CAISEREYGELFF
TRBJ1-6 | TRBV18 | NA | NA | TGTGCCAGCTCCCTAACGGGGGGTAGGGAAACCCGCAATTCACCCCTCCACTTT | CASSLTGGRETRNSPLHF
TRBJ2-3 | TRBV5-1 | once | NA | TGCGCCAGCAGAGGATGGACACCGCTCCTAGGAGATACGCAGTATTTT | CASRGWTPLLGDTQYF
TRBJ2-3 | TRBV7-3 | NA | NA | TGTGCCAGCAGCTTAAGTCCCGGGGCAGATACGCAGTATTTT | CASSLSPGADTQYF
TRBJ2-2 | TRBV7-9 | NA | NA | TGTGCCAGCAGCCTGGGACAGAACACCGGGGAGCTGTTTTTT | CASSLGQNTGELFF
TRBJ1-1 | TRBV19 | few | NA | TGTGCCAGTAGTATGAGGAGTACTGAAGCTTTCTTT | CASSMRSTEAFF
TRBJ1-1 | TRBV5-6 | NA | TRBD1 | TGTGCCAGCAGCACCGGGACAGGGACTGAAGCTTTCTTT | CASSTGTGTEAFF
TRBJ1-3 | TRBV19 | NA | NA | TGTGCCAGTACTCAGTCAATCTCTGGAAACACCATATATTTT | CASTQSISGNTIYF